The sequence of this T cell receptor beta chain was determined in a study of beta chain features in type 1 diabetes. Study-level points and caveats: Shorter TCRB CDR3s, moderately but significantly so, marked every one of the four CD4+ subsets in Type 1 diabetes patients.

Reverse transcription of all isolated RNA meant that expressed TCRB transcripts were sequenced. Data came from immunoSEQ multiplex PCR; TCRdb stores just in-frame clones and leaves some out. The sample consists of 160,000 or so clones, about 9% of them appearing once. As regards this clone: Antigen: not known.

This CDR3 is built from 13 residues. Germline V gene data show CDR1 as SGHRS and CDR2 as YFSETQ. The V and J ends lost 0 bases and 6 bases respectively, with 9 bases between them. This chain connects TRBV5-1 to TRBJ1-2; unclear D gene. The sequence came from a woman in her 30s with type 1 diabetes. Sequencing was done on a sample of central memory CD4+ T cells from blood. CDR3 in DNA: TGCGCCAGCAGCTTGGTCACAGCAGATGGCTACACCTTC. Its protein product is CASSLVTADGYTF.